The TCR beta chain described here comes from a study of T cells in Graves' hyperthyroidism and ophthalmopathy. Whole-study results and caveats: Separation of ophthalmopathy from stable hyperthyroidism was achieved by a 13 V-J model. Researchers found most expanded thyroid clonotypes above 0.001 in blood as well.

Hyperthyroidism in the patients, aged 18 to 65, was newly diagnosed and under 2 months in duration. Trimming shortened V by 2 bases and J by 7 bases, and 29 bases separated the two germline ends. CDR3 length: 19 amino acids. CDR1 and CDR2 (germline): DFQATT, SNEGSKA (reference sequence). Amplified TCR beta CDR3 regions came from RNA transcripts. Researchers ran a first-round RT-PCR on the TCR CDR3 using the HTBI primer set. MiXCR was run by TCRdb on the multiplex PCR reads, yielding one entry per CDR3 protein. The sample holds a few hundred thousand distinct CDR3 sequences; approximately 14% are singletons and the top ten take roughly 7.7%. Remarks on this clonotype: The antigen remains unidentified.

This sequence joins TRBV20-1 and TRBJ1-4, with D possibly being TRBD1 (6 bases). Sequencing used blood. The origin of this receptor is a woman aged 18-29 years with Graves' hyperthyroidism. Here the CDR3 reads CSARYRASIGGRGGEKLFF. CDR3 in DNA: TGCAGTGCTAGATATAGAGCGTCGATCGGGGGGCGCGGTGGTGAAAAACTGTTTTTT.